The 28 T cell receptor beta chains listed next were all sequenced from one sample in a study of blood T cell repertoires in COVID-19. Repertoires were generated with immunoSEQ multiplex PCR, while TCRdb's copy carries only in-frame clones and drops some. The table lists around 370,000 clones, roughly 90% of them singletons. Sequenced input: peripheral blood. These receptors originate from a man between 18 and 29 years old with active or convalescent COVID-19.

The V call is TRBV7-2, the J call TRBJ1-5, with TRBD1 as a possible D gene (6 bases). Between the trimmed V and J ends, which lost 5 bases and 4 bases, there was a span of 15 bases. Germline V gene data show CDR1 as SGHTA and CDR2 as FQGNSA. The CDR3 runs 15 residues. CDR3 sequence: CASSLQGQTNQPQHF. As DNA, the CDR3 is TGTGCCAGCAGCCTACAGGGACAAACGAATCAGCCCCAGCATTTT.

The chain links TRBV3-1 (or the pseudogene TRBV3-2) to TRBJ2-7, with 8 nucleotides matching TRBD2. Germline V gene sequence: CDR1 LGHDT, CDR2 YNNKEL (reference sequence). The junction had 2 bases not matched to a gene; V was cut back by 2 bases and J by 2 bases. The CDR3 covers 14 residues. The CDR3 region is CASSQTSGTYEQYF. The CDR3, as DNA: TGTGCCAGCAGCCAAACTAGCGGAACCTACGAGCAGTACTTC.

The chain links TRBV19 to TRBJ1-2; D is uncertain. Germline CDR1 reads LNHDA; CDR2 reads SQIVND (reference sequence). The CDR3 is 14 amino acids. Trimming shortened V by 3 bases and J by 4 bases, and 12 bases separated the two germline ends. CDR3 region: CASSINPTVYGYTF. The CDR3 nucleotides read TGTGCCAGTAGTATTAACCCCACAGTCTATGGCTACACCTTC.

This clone was picked up one time. DNA for the CDR3: TGCGCCAGCGCAATTAACCCTAACCTGAGGCTCTACGAGCAGTACTTC. Translated, it gives CASAINPNLRLYEQYF. The genes are TRBV4-1 and TRBJ2-7; D gene unclear. The V gene's germline CDR1 is MGHRA and CDR2 YSYEKL. This CDR3 comprises 16 residues. The V gene lost 8 bases and the J gene lost 3 bases, with 23 bases spanning the gap.

The chain carries TRBV6-4 and TRBJ2-3; 11 bases are a match to TRBD2. Trimming took 3 bases from V and 5 from J; bases not matched to a gene: 10. CDR1 MRHNA and CDR2 SNTAGT come from the germline V gene. The CDR3 extends over 17 amino acids. CDR3 in amino acids: CASSEGWTSGQGDTQYF. In DNA, the CDR3 is TGTGCCAGCAGTGAAGGGTGGACTAGCGGGCAGGGAGATACGCAGTATTTT.

The V gene is TRBV15, the J gene TRBJ2-7; possibly TRBD2 for D (6 bases). The CDR3 runs to 13 residues. The germline CDR1 and CDR2 sequences are LNHNV and YYDKDF (reference sequence). Trimming removed 5 bases at V and 4 bases at J, with 12 bases between. CDR3 region: CATSGAGGYEQYF. CDR3 bases: TGTGCCACCAGCGGGGCCGGGGGATACGAGCAGTACTTC.

CDR3 DNA sequence: TGTGCCAGCAGTTTCCAGGTCTCTGGAAACACCATATATTTT. Protein product: CASSFQVSGNTIYF. The chain recombines TRBV28 with TRBJ1-3, with D hard to call. There are 14 residues in the CDR3. Germline V gene lookup returns CDR1 MDHEN and CDR2 SYDVKM. V gave up 3 bases and J gave up 0 bases, with 6 bases separating them.

The chain uses TRBV27 and TRBJ1-5; D gene unclear. This CDR3 comprises 13 residues. Germline V CDR1 and CDR2: MNHEY, SMNVEV (reference sequence). Between the trimmed V and J ends, which lost 6 bases and 3 bases, there was a span of 9 bases. The CDR3: CASSSYSNQPQHF. CDR3 sequence (DNA): TGTGCCAGCAGCTCCTACTCCAATCAGCCCCAGCATTTT.

This CDR3 reads CASSLGQGVTDTQYF. The DNA for the CDR3 is TGTGCCAGCAGCTTGGGACAGGGCGTGACAGATACGCAGTATTTT. The V gene is TRBV11-3, the J gene TRBJ2-3; TRBD1 matches 9 bases. The ends lost 3 bases at V and 3 bases at J; junction bases unmatched: 4. Germline loops: CDR1 SGHNT, CDR2 YENEEA. The CDR3 is 15 residues long.

This chain uses TRBV6-2 or TRBV6-3 with TRBJ1-5, with a weak D call TRBD1 (5 bases). The CDR3 is 18 amino acids. CDR1 MNHEY and CDR2 SVGEGT come from the germline V gene. V lost 0 bases and J lost 1, with 16 bases in between. The CDR3 sequence is CASSYSGFGGGSNQPQHF. The DNA for the CDR3 is TGTGCCAGCAGTTACTCGGGTTTTGGGGGAGGGAGCAATCAGCCCCAGCATTTT.

V usage is TRBV6-4 and J usage is TRBJ2-2; D is possibly TRBD1 (5 bases). CDR1 and CDR2 from the germline V gene are MRHNA and SNTAGT. The CDR3 has 17 amino acids. The V and J ends lost 0 bases and 0 bases respectively, with 11 bases between them. The DNA of the CDR3 is TGTGCCAGCAGTGACTCTGGGCAGGGCTCGAACACCGGGGAGCTGTTTTTT. Amino acid sequence: CASSDSGQGSNTGELFF.

The chain combines TRBV4-3 with TRBJ1-2; possibly TRBD1 for D (6 bases). Trimming took 4 bases from V and 4 from J, leaving 16 bases between them. The CDR3 is 15 amino acids. Germline CDR1 is LGHNA and CDR2 is YSLEER. The CDR3 DNA reads TGCGCCAGCAGCCTATACGTGCAGGGGCCCTATGGCTACACCTTC. It yields the protein CASSLYVQGPYGYTF.

V and J are TRBV12-5 and TRBJ1-2; 10 bases align to TRBD1. V was pared by 2 bases and J by 7 bases, with 7 bases of the junction left unmatched. Germline assignment: CDR1 LGHNT and CDR2 FRNRAP. This CDR3 spans 15 amino acids. The CDR3 nucleotides read TGTGCTAGTGGTTTGATGACAGGGGGCTCAAGTGGCTACACCTTC. This codes for CASGLMTGGSSGYTF.

The chain carries TRBV19 and TRBJ2-5; the match to TRBD2 covers 16 bases. Losses at the gene ends were 3 bases for V and 5 bases for J; bases not matched to a gene: 6. Germline assignment: CDR1 LNHDA and CDR2 SQIVND (reference sequence). There are 17 residues in the CDR3. This chain's CDR3 is CASSISGTSGRGETQYF. The CDR3 DNA is TGTGCCAGTAGTATCTCCGGGACTAGCGGGAGGGGCGAGACCCAGTACTTC. Full variable domain (missing parts from reference TRBV19 and TRBJ2-5): DGGITQSPKYLFRKEGQNVTLSCEQNLNHDAMYWYRQDPGQGLRLIYYSQIVNDFQKGDIAEGYSVSREKKESFPLTVTSAQKNPTAFYLCASSISGTSGRGETQYFGPGTRLLVL.

The chain recombines TRBV27 with TRBJ1-5, with 11 bases aligning to TRBD1. CDR1 is MNHEY, CDR2 SMNVEV, per germline (reference sequence). The V and J ends lost 4 bases and 4 bases, in that order; junction bases with no gene match: 6. The CDR3 contains 16 residues. The CDR3 region is CASSSPGQGVNQPQHF. The CDR3 DNA reads as TGTGCCAGCAGTTCCCCGGGACAGGGGGTGAATCAGCCCCAGCATTTT.

The V call is TRBV7-3, the J call TRBJ2-2, with D possibly TRBD2 on 6 matching bases. CDR1 is SGHTA and CDR2 is FQGTGA in the germline V gene. The CDR3 is made up of 15 amino acids. Trimming cost V 4 bases and J 0 bases, with 9 bases left between them. The CDR3 loop reads CASSSGLSNTGELFF. CDR3 in DNA: TGTGCCAGCAGCTCGGGACTCTCGAACACCGGGGAGCTGTTTTTT.

V and J are TRBV2 and TRBJ1-5, with 9 nucleotides matching TRBD1. Per the germline V gene, CDR1 is SNHLY and CDR2 is FYNNEI. V was clipped by 5 bases and J by 4 bases; unmatched bases: 6. This CDR3 comprises 15 residues. The CDR3 region has the DNA TGTGCCAGCAGTTTGGACAGGGGTTTTAATCAGCCCCAGCATTTT. Translation gives CASSLDRGFNQPQHF. The entire variable domain, with the rest obtained from reference TRBV2 and TRBJ1-5, is as follows: EPEVTQTPSHQVTQMGQEVILRCVPISNHLYFYWYRQILGQKVEFLVSFYNNEISEKSEIFDDQFSVERPDGSNFTLKIRSTKLEDSAMYFCASSLDRGFNQPQHFGDGTRLSIL.

This chain connects TRBV5-1 to TRBJ2-7; TRBD1 aligns across 7 bases. Trimming took 0 bases from V and 2 from J; bases not matched to a gene: 2. Germline V CDR1 and CDR2: SGHRS, YFSETQ. There are 14 residues in the CDR3. This CDR3 is CASSLDRGPYEQYF. The CDR3 DNA reads TGCGCCAGCAGCTTGGACAGGGGACCCTACGAGCAGTACTTC.

This clone appeared a single time. The chain uses TRBV7-9 and TRBJ2-7, with TRBD2 as a possible D gene (6 bases). The CDR3 contains 15 residues. CDR1 and CDR2 (germline): SEHNR, FQNEAQ (reference sequence). Trimming took 5 bases from V and 3 from J, leaving 17 bases between them. Here the CDR3 reads CASSPRDGSLYEQYF. As DNA, the CDR3 is TGTGCCAGCAGCCCCCGGGACGGGAGCCTCTACGAGCAGTACTTC.

V and J are TRBV4-3 and TRBJ1-1; 8 positions agree with TRBD1. V was clipped by 5 bases and J by 0 bases; unmatched bases: 5. CDR1 is LGHNA, CDR2 YSLEER, per germline. This CDR3 has 15 amino acids. This chain's CDR3 is CASSKQGALNTEAFF. In DNA form, the CDR3 reads TGCGCCAGCAGCAAGCAGGGGGCACTGAACACTGAAGCTTTCTTT.

This sequence joins TRBV11-2 and TRBJ1-6; D is unclear. CDR1 is SGHAT, CDR2 FQNNGV, per germline. Deletions cut 6 bases from V and 0 bases from J, with 12 bases between. The CDR3 totals 16 residues. CDR3 sequence reads: CASRHLGSSYNSPLHF. The CDR3 DNA follows: TGTGCCAGCAGACACCTGGGGAGCTCCTATAATTCACCCCTCCACTTT.

This clone was detected only once. The chain joins TRBV11-2 to TRBJ1-3; D not resolved. CDR3 length equals 15 residues. Per germline, CDR1 SGHAT and CDR2 FQNNGV. V lost 3 bases, J lost 2 bases, and 11 bases lay in between. The CDR3: CASSLGGAAGNTIYF. The CDR3 DNA is TGTGCCAGCAGCTTGGGAGGAGCGGCTGGAAACACCATATATTTT.

The chain employs TRBV7-2 and TRBJ2-5; possible D gene TRBD1, 6 bases. Trimming removed 5 bases from V and 13 bases from J, with 26 bases in between. The CDR3 totals 15 residues. In germline, CDR1 is SGHTA, CDR2 FQGNSA. The CDR3 coding sequence is TGTGCCAGCAGCGCAAGGGCAGGGGCCCAATTTGCCCGGTACTTC. Protein sequence: CASSARAGAQFARYF.

V is TRBV11-2 and J is TRBJ1-2; 9 nucleotides agree with TRBD1. The J segment lost 4 bases and the V segment lost 8 bases, leaving 14 bases of the junction unmatched. The CDR3 extends over 16 amino acids. Germline assignment: CDR1 SGHAT and CDR2 FQNNGV. CDR3 residues: CASSSVGQGWSYGYTF. CDR3 DNA: TGTGCCAGCTCTTCTGTTGGACAGGGGTGGAGCTATGGCTACACCTTC.

The V call is TRBV4-2, the J call TRBJ1-5; D not resolved. Germline V gene data show CDR1 as LGHNA and CDR2 as YNFKEQ. There are 16 residues in the CDR3. V was trimmed by 0 bases and J by 7 bases, leaving 16 bases between them. The CDR3 sequence: CASSQEDRGGRQPQHF. The CDR3 DNA follows: TGTGCCAGCAGCCAAGAGGATCGGGGAGGAAGGCAGCCCCAGCATTTT.

V gene TRBV7-2 combines with J gene TRBJ2-5; maybe TRBD2 (6 bases). V was shortened by 10 bases and J by 4 bases, with 28 bases between the two germline ends. The germline V gene encodes CDR1 SGHTA and CDR2 FQGNSA. The CDR3 runs to 17 residues. The CDR3 loop is CATSSSYGEVHGETQYF. The CDR3 region has the DNA TGTGCCACATCTTCGAGTTATGGGGAGGTCCACGGAGAGACCCAGTACTTC.

This chain joins TRBV28 and TRBJ1-1, with D possibly matching TRBD1 (5 bases). V lost 6 bases, J lost 5 bases, and 19 bases lay in between. CDR1 is MDHEN and CDR2 is SYDVKM in the germline V gene. This CDR3 is built from 15 residues. CDR3 residues: CASSPLLGLLTEAFF. CDR3 bases: TGTGCCAGCAGCCCACTTCTGGGGCTATTGACTGAAGCTTTCTTT.

The V and J genes are TRBV7-6 and TRBJ2-1, with D tentatively TRBD2 (6 bases). This CDR3 contains 16 residues. Germline values: CDR1 SGHVS, CDR2 FNYEAQ. V was pared by 1 base and J by 2 bases, with 12 bases between. Written as DNA, the CDR3 is TGTGCCAGCAGCTTAGTTGTGGGACTGACCTACAATGAGCAGTTCTTC. Translating it yields CASSLVVGLTYNEQFF.